Below, 23 T cell receptor beta chains from the same sample are listed, as sequenced in a study of T cells in Graves' hyperthyroidism and ophthalmopathy. The investigators amplified TCR beta CDR3 regions from RNA transcripts. The HTBI primer set served for first-round RT-PCR of the TCR CDR3. TCRdb reprocessed the multiplex PCR reads with MiXCR, giving one entry per CDR3 protein. The sample holds more than 550,000 distinct CDR3 sequences, 18% seen once. Sequencing was done on a sample of blood. Receptor source: a woman between 50 and 59 years old with Graves' hyperthyroidism that later progressed to Graves' ophthalmopathy.

Ten or more counts support this clonotype. The J gene is TRBJ2-1, the V gene TRBV7-2; D gene unclear. The V and J ends lost 6 bases and 8 bases respectively, with 20 bases between them. The CDR3 contains 15 residues. The germline CDR1 and CDR2 sequences are SGHTA and FQGNSA. CDR3 protein: CASSEETIRTHEQFF. CDR3 DNA: TGTGCCAGCAGTGAAGAAACGATCCGTACCCATGAGCAGTTCTTC. The full variable domain, completed using reference TRBV7-2 and TRBJ2-1, is GAGVSQSPSNKVTEKGKDVELRCDPISGHTALYWYRQSLGQGLEFLIYFQGNSAPDKSGLPSDRFSAERTGGSVSTLTIQRTQQEDSAVYLCASSEETIRTHEQFFGPGTRLTVL.

This clonotype was counted at least ten times. This chain links TRBV5-1 with TRBJ2-3, with 7 bases that match TRBD1. V was pared by 0 bases and J by 2 bases, with 6 bases of the junction left unmatched. This CDR3 has 16 residues. Germline CDR1 reads SGHRS; CDR2 reads YFSETQ. The CDR3: CASSLAGTGDTDTQYF. CDR3 coding DNA: TGCGCCAGCAGCTTGGCCGGTACAGGGGACACAGATACGCAGTATTTT.

This chain connects TRBV10-3 to TRBJ1-2; perhaps TRBD1 as D (5 bases). Germline CDR1 and CDR2: ENHRY and SYGVKD. CDR3 length: 14 residues. V lost 3 bases and J lost 5, with 13 bases in between. CDR3 in amino acids: CAISEDRGEYGYTF. CDR3 sequence (DNA): TGTGCCATCAGTGAAGACCGGGGCGAGTATGGCTACACCTTC.

Only a few counts were recorded for this clonotype. The chain combines TRBV24-1 with TRBJ2-5; TRBD1 agrees at 9 bases. Germline trimming cut 3 bases from V and 4 bases from J; bases unmatched to any gene: 5. CDR1 is KGHDR and CDR2 is SFDVKD in the germline V gene. CDR3 length: 15 residues. CDR3 in amino acids: CATSDQGQGRETQYF. DNA for the CDR3: TGTGCCACCAGTGATCAAGGACAGGGGCGAGAGACCCAGTACTTC.

As to this clonotype: A much more abundant neighbour one base away suggests this may be a read error. The chain couples TRBV2 to TRBJ1-1; 7 positions match TRBD1. This CDR3 contains 14 residues. Germline CDR1 is SNHLY and CDR2 is FYNNEI. The CDR3 spells CDSSPGQRGTEAFF. DNA for the CDR3: TGTGACAGCAGTCCGGGACAGCGAGGCACTGAAGCTTTCTTT.

On this clonotype itself: A much larger clone differs from this one at a single base, so this may be a read error. This sequence joins TRBV7-9 and TRBJ1-1; maybe TRBD1 (5 bases). CDR3 length: 15 amino acids. Germline V gene data show CDR1 as SEHNR and CDR2 as FQNEAQ (reference sequence). CDR3 protein: CASSTLGGTNTEAYF. For the CDR3, the DNA is TGTGCCAGCAGCACTCTCGGGGGGACGAACACTGAAGCTTACTTT.

This clonotype was seen more than once but under ten times. The gene calls are TRBV2 and TRBJ2-2; a possible D gene is TRBD1 (6 bases). This CDR3 has 14 residues. Trimming removed 6 bases from V and 6 bases from J, with 14 bases in between. Germline V gene sequence: CDR1 SNHLY, CDR2 FYNNEI. The CDR3 nucleotides read TGTGCCAGCAGCGAACAGGGTAGGGCCGGGGAGCTGTTTTTT. Its translation is CASSEQGRAGELFF.

Turning to this clonotype: At one boundary the junction diverges from the germline segment, which might be a read error. The chain carries TRBV3-1 and TRBJ1-1; D gene unclear. The V gene's germline CDR1 is LGHDT and CDR2 YNNKEL (reference sequence). This CDR3 spans 14 amino acids. CDR3 DNA: TGTGCCAGCAGCCGAGCGGGAATGAACACTGAAGCTTTCTTC. It codes for CASSRAGMNTEAFF.

The chain joins TRBV6-5 to TRBJ2-1; 8 nucleotides agree with TRBD1. This CDR3 region has 16 residues. After removal of 0 bases from V and 5 bases from J, the junction contained 6 bases not matched to a gene. Germline V gene data show CDR1 as MNHEY and CDR2 as SVGAGI. Written as DNA, the CDR3 is TGTGCCAGCAGTTACTCGTTCCAGGGGGCGCACAATGAGCAGTTCTTC. Protein: CASSYSFQGAHNEQFF.

The V and J genes are TRBV5-5 and TRBJ1-1; TRBD1 might be the D (5 bases). Germline V gives CDR1 SGHKS, CDR2 YYEKEE (reference sequence). The CDR3 runs to 14 residues. Trimming took off 3 bases at V and 4 bases at J, with 13 bases between the two ends. CDR3 nucleotide sequence: TGTGCCAGCAGCTCCGGGGGGTGGATCACTGAAGCTTTCTTT. Amino acids: CASSSGGWITEAFF.

This clonotype was seen only a few times. The rearrangement links TRBV20-1 to TRBJ1-5; D is unclear. The CDR3 is 15 amino acids. CDR1 and CDR2 from the germline V gene are DFQATT and SNEGSKA (reference sequence). V shed 1 base and J shed 11 bases, with 21 bases lying between them. CDR3 coding DNA: TGCAGTGCTAGAGTGGAAAAGGGCAGGTTCGGGACCCAGCATTTT. Translating gives CSARVEKGRFGTQHF.

This clonotype was seen just once. The chain joins TRBV12-5 to TRBJ2-2; D uncertain. The V and J ends lost 3 bases and 1 base respectively, with 6 bases between them. Germline V CDR1 and CDR2: LGHNT, FRNRAP. CDR3 length: 14 residues. The CDR3 sequence is CASGLGLNTGELFF. The DNA for the CDR3 is TGTGCTAGTGGTTTAGGCTTGAACACCGGGGAGCTGTTTTTT.

Details on this clonotype: Just one base apart from a much larger clone, this may be a read error. This chain joins TRBV7-8 and TRBJ2-3; D is unclear. Trimming took 4 bases from V and 2 from J, leaving 10 bases between them. This CDR3 spans 14 amino acids. The germline CDR1 and CDR2 sequences are SGHVS and FQNEAQ. CDR3 nucleotide sequence: TGTGCCAGCAGCTCCAGAAAAAACACAGATACGCAGTATTTT. Translation: CASSSRKNTDTQYF.

The CDR3 sequence is CASSLEGDRPQETQYF. The CDR3 nucleotides read TGTGCCAGCAGTTTAGAAGGAGACAGACCCCAAGAGACCCAGTACTTC. The V gene is TRBV12-3 or TRBV12-4, the J gene TRBJ2-5; a possible D gene is TRBD1 (5 bases). With 1 base removed from V and 1 base from J, the gap between germline ends came to 13 bases. The CDR3 covers 16 residues.

The genes are TRBV4-1 and TRBJ2-3; no reliable D call. V was pared by 5 bases and J by 0 bases, with 12 bases between. The CDR3 sequence is 15 residues long. Germline V gene data show CDR1 as MGHRA and CDR2 as YSYEKL. This chain's CDR3 is CASSIQSLSTDTQYF. The CDR3 bases are TGCGCCAGCAGCATACAGTCCCTTAGCACAGATACGCAGTATTTT.

The J gene is TRBJ1-2, the V gene TRBV15; D possibly corresponds to TRBD1 (5 bases). This CDR3 is built from 14 residues. Germline V lookup: CDR1 LNHNV, CDR2 YYDKDF (reference sequence). Trimming took 0 bases from V and 4 from J, leaving 9 bases between them. Here the CDR3 DNA reads TGTGCCACCAGCAGAGAGGGACGGGGCTATGGCTACACCTTC. Residues: CATSREGRGYGYTF.

Here the CDR3 reads CASYAPGAPSNQPQHF. CDR3 nucleotide sequence: TGTGCCAGTTACGCCCCGGGGGCCCCTAGCAATCAGCCCCAGCATTTT. The chain combines TRBV19 with TRBJ1-5, with D perhaps TRBD1 (6 bases). This CDR3 has 16 amino acids. Trimming cost V 8 bases and J 0 bases, with 17 bases left between them. The germline V gene encodes CDR1 LNHDA and CDR2 SQIVND (reference sequence).

This clonotype was detected many times. The genes are TRBV12-3 or TRBV12-4 and TRBJ1-4, with 9 bases lining up with TRBD1. V lost 6 bases and J lost 6; bases outside the gene matches: 5. The CDR3 is 14 residues long. CDR3 region: CASSRDRVDEKLFF. CDR3 DNA: TGTGCCAGCAGCCGGGACAGGGTGGATGAAAAACTGTTTTTT.

The chain links TRBV5-1 to TRBJ2-2, with 8 positions matching TRBD1. The CDR3 length is 17 residues. In germline, CDR1 is SGHRS, CDR2 YFSETQ. The V and J ends lost 0 bases and 3 bases, in that order; junction bases with no gene match: 7. The CDR3 DNA reads TGCGCCAGCAGCTTGGTACGGACAGGGTCGGACACCGGGGAGCTGTTTTTT. Its translation is CASSLVRTGSDTGELFF.

This clonotype came up many times. The J gene is TRBJ1-6, the V gene TRBV20-1; no clear D. V was trimmed by 3 bases and J by 7 bases, leaving 19 bases between them. This CDR3 spans 16 amino acids. The germline CDR1 and CDR2 sequences are DFQATT and SNEGSKA (reference sequence). CDR3 in DNA: TGCAGTGCTAGGCCAACAGCCCCCGAAGGGAATTCACCCCTCCACTTT. Its translation: CSARPTAPEGNSPLHF.

The chain combines TRBV5-1 with TRBJ2-2, with 9 nucleotides matching TRBD1. The CDR3 contains 16 residues. V lost 4 bases, J lost 6 bases, and 10 bases stayed unmatched. Germline-derived CDR1 and CDR2 are SGHRS and YFSETQ. The CDR3, as DNA: TGCGCCAGCAGCGGTACCGGGACAGGGAGAGCCGGGGAGCTGTTTTTT. The encoded protein is CASSGTGTGRAGELFF.

This clonotype was detected only a few times. This chain connects TRBV7-3 to TRBJ1-1, with D maybe TRBD1 (6 bases). V shed 5 bases and J shed 3 bases, with 13 bases lying between them. Germline CDR1 is SGHTA and CDR2 is FQGTGA. The CDR3 length is 14 residues. CDR3 protein: CASSNEAGDTEAFF. The CDR3 DNA sequence: TGTGCCAGCAGCAACGAGGCAGGGGACACTGAAGCTTTCTTT.

The chain couples TRBV11-3 to TRBJ1-2, with 9 bases lining up with TRBD1. Germline V lookup: CDR1 SGHNT, CDR2 YENEEA. The CDR3 length is 14 residues. The V segment lost 1 base and the J segment 7 bases; nucleotides outside the gene matches: 4. The CDR3 nucleotides are TGTGCCAGCAGCTTAGCCGGGACAGGGATTGGCTACACCTTC. Protein sequence: CASSLAGTGIGYTF.